The following is a TCR beta chain sequence with its context. Regarding donors, all were healthy bone marrow donors. The sample is drawn from a study of cytomegalovirus exposure and HLA in healthy donors. The PCR had 60 Vbeta and 13 Jbeta primers. Sequencing used immunoSEQ multiplex PCR; TCRdb keeps in-frame clones, though not all of them. The profile shows some 200,000 clones, 60% to 80% of them singletons. Germline CDR1 is SGHRS and CDR2 is YFSETQ. V dropped 0 bases and J dropped 4; count of bases not matched to a gene: 1. CDR3 length: 14 residues. Input material: PBMCs. This receptor was identified in a female donor in good health and CMV-seronegative. The chain carries TRBV5-1 and TRBJ1-5; TRBD1 matches 7 bases. CDR3 amino acids: CASSLETGNQPQHF. CDR3 nucleotides: TGCGCCAGCAGCTTGGAGACAGGGAATCAGCCCCAGCATTTT.